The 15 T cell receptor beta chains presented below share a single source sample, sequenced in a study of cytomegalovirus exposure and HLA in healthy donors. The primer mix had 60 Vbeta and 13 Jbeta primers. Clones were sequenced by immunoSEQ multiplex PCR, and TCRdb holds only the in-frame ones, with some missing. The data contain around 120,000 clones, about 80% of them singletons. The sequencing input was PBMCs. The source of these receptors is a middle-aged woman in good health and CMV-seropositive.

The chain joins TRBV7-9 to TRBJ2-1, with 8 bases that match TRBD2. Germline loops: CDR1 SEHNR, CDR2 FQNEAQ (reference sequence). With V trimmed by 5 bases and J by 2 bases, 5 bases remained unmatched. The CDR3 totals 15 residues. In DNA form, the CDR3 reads TGTGCCAGCAGCCCTCGGGGGGGCCCCTACAATGAGCAGTTCTTC. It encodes CASSPRGGPYNEQFF.

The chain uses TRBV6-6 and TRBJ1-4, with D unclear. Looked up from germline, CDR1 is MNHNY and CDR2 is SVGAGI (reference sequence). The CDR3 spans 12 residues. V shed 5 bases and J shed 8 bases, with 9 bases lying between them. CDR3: CASSKLGEKLFF. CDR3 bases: TGTGCCAGCAGTAAACTAGGGGAAAAACTGTTTTTT.

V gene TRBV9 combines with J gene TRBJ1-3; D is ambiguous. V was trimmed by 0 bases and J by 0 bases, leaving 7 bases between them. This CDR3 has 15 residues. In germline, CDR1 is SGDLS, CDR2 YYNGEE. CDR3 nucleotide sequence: TGTGCCAGCAGCGTAGACCTGAGCTCTGGAAACACCATATATTTT. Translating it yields CASSVDLSSGNTIYF.

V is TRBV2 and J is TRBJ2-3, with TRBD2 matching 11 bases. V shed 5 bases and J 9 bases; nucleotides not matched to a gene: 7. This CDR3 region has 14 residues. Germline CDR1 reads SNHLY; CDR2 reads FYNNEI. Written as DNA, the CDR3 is TGTGCCAGCAGTCCCGGGACTAGCGGTCTCACGCAGTATTTT. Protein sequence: CASSPGTSGLTQYF.

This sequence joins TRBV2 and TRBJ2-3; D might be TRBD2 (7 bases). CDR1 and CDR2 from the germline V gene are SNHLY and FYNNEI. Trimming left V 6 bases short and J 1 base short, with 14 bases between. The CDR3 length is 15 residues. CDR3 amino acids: CASRKGGGGTDTQYF. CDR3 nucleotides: TGTGCCAGCAGAAAGGGGGGAGGGGGCACAGATACGCAGTATTTT.

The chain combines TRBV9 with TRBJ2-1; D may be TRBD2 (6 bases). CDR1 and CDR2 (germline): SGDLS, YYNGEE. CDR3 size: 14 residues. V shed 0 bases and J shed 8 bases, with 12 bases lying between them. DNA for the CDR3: TGTGCCAGCAGCGTAGCGGGAACGGGGGATGAGCAGTTCTTC. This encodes CASSVAGTGDEQFF.

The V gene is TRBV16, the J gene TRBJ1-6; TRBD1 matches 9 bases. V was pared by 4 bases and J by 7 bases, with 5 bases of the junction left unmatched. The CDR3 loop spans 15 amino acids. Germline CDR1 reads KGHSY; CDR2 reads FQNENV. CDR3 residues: CASSPGQGENSPLHF. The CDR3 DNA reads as TGTGCCAGCAGCCCGGGACAGGGAGAAAATTCACCCCTCCACTTT.

The CDR3 bases are TGTGCCAGCACCTCGTCTAGCGGATCCCGGGAGACCCAGTACTTC. It specifies CASTSSSGSRETQYF. The V gene is TRBV7-9, the J gene TRBJ2-5, with 7 bases aligning to TRBD2. The CDR3 is made up of 15 amino acids. After removal of 7 bases from V and 5 bases from J, the junction contained 13 bases not matched to a gene. Germline assignment: CDR1 SEHNR and CDR2 FQNEAQ (reference sequence).

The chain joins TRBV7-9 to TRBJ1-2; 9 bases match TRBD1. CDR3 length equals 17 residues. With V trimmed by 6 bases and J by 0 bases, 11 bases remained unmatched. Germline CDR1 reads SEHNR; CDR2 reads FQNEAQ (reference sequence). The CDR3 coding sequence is TGTGCCAGCAGATTACAGGGGGCGAGACTCACTAACTATGGCTACACCTTC. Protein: CASRLQGARLTNYGYTF. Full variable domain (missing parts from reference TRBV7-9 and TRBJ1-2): DTGVSQNPRHKITKRGQNVTFRCDPISEHNRLYWYRQTLGQGPEFLTYFQNEAQLEKSRLLSDRFSAERPKGSFSTLEIQRTEQGDSAMYLCASRLQGARLTNYGYTFGSGTRLTVV.

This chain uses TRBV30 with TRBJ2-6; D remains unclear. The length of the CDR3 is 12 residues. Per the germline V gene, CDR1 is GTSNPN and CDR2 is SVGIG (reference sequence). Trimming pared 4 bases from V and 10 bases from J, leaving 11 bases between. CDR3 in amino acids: CAWTVEINVLTF. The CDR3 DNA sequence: TGTGCCTGGACGGTTGAGATAAACGTCCTGACTTTC.

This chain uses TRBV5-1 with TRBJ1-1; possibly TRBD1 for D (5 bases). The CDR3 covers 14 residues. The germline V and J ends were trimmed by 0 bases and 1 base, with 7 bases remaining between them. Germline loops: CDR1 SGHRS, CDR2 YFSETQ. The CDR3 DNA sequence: TGCGCCAGCAGCTTGGACGGACAGAACACTGAAGCTTTCTTT. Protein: CASSLDGQNTEAFF.

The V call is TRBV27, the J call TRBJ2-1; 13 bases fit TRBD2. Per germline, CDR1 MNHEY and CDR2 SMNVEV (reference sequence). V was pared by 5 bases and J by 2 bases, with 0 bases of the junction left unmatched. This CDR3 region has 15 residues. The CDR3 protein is CASSTSGGAYNEQFF. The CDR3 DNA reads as TGTGCCAGCAGTACTAGCGGGGGGGCCTACAATGAGCAGTTCTTC.

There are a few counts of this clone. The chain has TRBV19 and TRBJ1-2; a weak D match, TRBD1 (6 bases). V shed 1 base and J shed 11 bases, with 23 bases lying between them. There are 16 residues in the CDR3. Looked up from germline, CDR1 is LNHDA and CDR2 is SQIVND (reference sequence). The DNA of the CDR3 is TGTGCCAGTAGTATAGTTGGACAGTACCCACTTTTGGGTTACACCTTC. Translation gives CASSIVGQYPLLGYTF.

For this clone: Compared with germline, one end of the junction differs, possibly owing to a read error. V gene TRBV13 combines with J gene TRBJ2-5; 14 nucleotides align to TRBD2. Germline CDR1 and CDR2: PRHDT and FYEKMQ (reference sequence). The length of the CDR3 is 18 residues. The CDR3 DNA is TGTGCCAGCAGCCTAGGGGGGACTAGCGGGAGCAGTGTGGAGACCCAGTACTTC. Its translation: CASSLGGTSGSSVETQYF.

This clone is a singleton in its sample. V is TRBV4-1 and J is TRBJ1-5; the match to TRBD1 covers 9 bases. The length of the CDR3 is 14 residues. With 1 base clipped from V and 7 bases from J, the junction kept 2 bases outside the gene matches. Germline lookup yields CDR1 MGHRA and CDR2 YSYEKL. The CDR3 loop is CASSQATGGQPQHF. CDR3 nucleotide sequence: TGCGCCAGCAGCCAAGCGACAGGGGGGCAGCCCCAGCATTTT.